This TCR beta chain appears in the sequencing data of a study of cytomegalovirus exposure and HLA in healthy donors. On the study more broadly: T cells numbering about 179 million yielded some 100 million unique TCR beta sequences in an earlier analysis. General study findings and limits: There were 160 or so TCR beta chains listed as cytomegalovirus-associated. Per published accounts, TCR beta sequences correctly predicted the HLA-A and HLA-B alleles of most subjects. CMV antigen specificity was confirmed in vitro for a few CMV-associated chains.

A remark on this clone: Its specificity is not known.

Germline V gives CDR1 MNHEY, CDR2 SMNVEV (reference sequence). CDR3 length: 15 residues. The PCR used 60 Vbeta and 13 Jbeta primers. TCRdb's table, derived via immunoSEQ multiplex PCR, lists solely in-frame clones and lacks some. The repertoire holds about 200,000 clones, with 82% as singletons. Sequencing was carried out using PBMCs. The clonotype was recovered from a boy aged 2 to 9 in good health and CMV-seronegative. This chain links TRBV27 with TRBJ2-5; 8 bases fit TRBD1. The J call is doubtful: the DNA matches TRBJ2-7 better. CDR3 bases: TGTGCCAGCAGTATACAGGGGGTCGGGTCCTACGAGCAGTACTTC. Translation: CASSIQGVGSYEQYF.